This TCR beta chain was sequenced for a study of spatial heterogeneity in lung cancer. Study in general: Each unique TCR and UMI combination was seen more than ten times on average in raw reads.

This clonotype was detected many times. Documented time point: sample taken at primary tumor resection. Researchers sequenced whole RNA taken from tumor, nontumor lung or frozen PBMC without sorting. The cohort: 70 to 85 early-stage, untreated non-small cell lung cancer patients. A distinct unique molecular identifier was carried by each TCR cDNA molecule. MiXCR, applied by TCRdb to the 5' RACE reads, yields one record per CDR3 protein. The table includes under 40,000 distinct CDR3 sequences, 5.2% detected once. This TCR was sampled from a female donor with early-stage non-small cell lung cancer. The sample consisted of PBMCs, taken at surgery.

The CDR3 here is CASSLGGISYEQYF. CDR3 nucleotides: TGCGCCAGCAGCTTGGGTGGGATCTCCTACGAGCAGTACTTC. The chain carries TRBV5-1 and TRBJ2-7; no firm D call. V lost 0 bases to trimming and J lost 0 bases, with 7 bases between them. This CDR3 is built from 14 residues. The germline gives CDR1 SGHRS, CDR2 YFSETQ.